These 31 T cell receptor beta chains originate from one sample sequenced in a study of T cell changes during pregnancy in multiple sclerosis. Sequenced by immunoSEQ multiplex PCR; TCRdb stores in-frame clones only, minus some. The sample holds 35,000 to 55,000 clones, about nine tenths seen once. The source was CD4+ T cells from peripheral blood mononuclear cells, collected after pregnancy. Receptor source: a female donor with multiple sclerosis, enrolled in a pregnancy study.

The V and J genes are TRBV4-2 and TRBJ2-2; D is perhaps TRBD2 (5 bases). The V end lost 2 bases, the J end lost 5 bases, and 21 bases lay between the germline ends. Germline CDR1 reads LGHNA; CDR2 reads YNFKEQ. CDR3 size: 18 residues. The CDR3 DNA sequence: TGTGCCAGCAGCCAATCCCCACGGGAAATGAGAAGGACCGGGGAGCTGTTTTTT. Its translation is CASSQSPREMRRTGELFF.

This chain connects TRBV5-4 to TRBJ2-5, with D maybe TRBD2 (6 bases). Germline V gene lookup returns CDR1 SGHNT and CDR2 YYREEE (reference sequence). The V end lost 0 bases, the J end lost 5 bases, and 14 bases lay between the germline ends. The CDR3 contains 15 residues. The CDR3 spells CASSLGGASEETQYF. The CDR3 coding sequence is TGTGCCAGCAGCTTGGGGGGCGCTAGCGAGGAGACCCAGTACTTC.

The rearrangement links TRBV28 to TRBJ1-3, with 10 positions matching TRBD1. Germline V gives CDR1 MDHEN, CDR2 SYDVKM. Losses at the gene ends were 6 bases for V and 4 bases for J; bases not matched to a gene: 6. This CDR3 is 15 amino acids long. The CDR3 loop reads CASRGTGVLGNTIYF. The CDR3 DNA reads TGTGCCAGCAGGGGGACAGGGGTGCTCGGAAACACCATATATTTT.

The V call is TRBV30, the J call TRBJ1-2; 10 nucleotides match TRBD1. The CDR3 loop spans 14 amino acids. The germline gives CDR1 GTSNPN, CDR2 SVGIG (reference sequence). The ends lost 3 bases at V and 8 bases at J; junction bases unmatched: 9. CDR3 sequence reads: CAWRSLGQGDGYTF. The DNA of the CDR3 is TGTGCCTGGAGGTCACTAGGACAGGGGGACGGCTACACCTTC.

This clone was recorded once. V and J are TRBV5-6 and TRBJ2-7, with D possibly TRBD2 on 5 matching bases. The germline gives CDR1 SGHDT, CDR2 YYEEEE. V gave up 1 base and J gave up 0 bases, with 8 bases separating them. The CDR3 consists of 14 residues. The CDR3 sequence: CASSLFEGSYEQYF. In DNA form, the CDR3 reads TGTGCCAGCAGCTTGTTTGAGGGCTCCTACGAGCAGTACTTC.

The chain links TRBV5-1 to TRBJ2-3; the D is unclear. The length of the CDR3 is 14 residues. V lost 0 bases to trimming and J lost 2 bases, with 7 bases between them. Germline V CDR1 and CDR2: SGHRS, YFSETQ. CDR3 sequence reads: CASSLEQITDTQYF. CDR3 in DNA: TGCGCCAGCAGCTTGGAACAGATCACAGATACGCAGTATTTT.

The chain uses TRBV19 and TRBJ2-5; 10 positions match TRBD1. With 6 bases clipped from V and 4 bases from J, the junction kept 5 bases outside the gene matches. In germline, CDR1 is LNHDA, CDR2 SQIVND (reference sequence). The CDR3 spans 14 residues. CDR3 DNA: TGTGCCAGTAGCCGACAGGGGGCGGGAGAGACCCAGTACTTC. Residues: CASSRQGAGETQYF.

The chain carries TRBV2 and TRBJ2-1; 7 bases align to TRBD1. This CDR3 comprises 12 residues. The germline V gene encodes CDR1 SNHLY and CDR2 FYNNEI. The ends lost 4 bases at V and 6 bases at J; junction bases unmatched: 0. The CDR3 nucleotides read TGTGCCAGCAGTGGGGACAGCAATGAGCAGTTCTTC. It translates to CASSGDSNEQFF.

V gene TRBV9 combines with J gene TRBJ2-7, with TRBD1 matching 12 bases. The CDR3 spans 14 residues. Per the germline V gene, CDR1 is SGDLS and CDR2 is YYNGEE. V was pared by 5 bases and J by 6 bases, with 6 bases of the junction left unmatched. The CDR3 protein is CASSGGQGAVEQYF. CDR3 nucleotides: TGTGCCAGCAGTGGGGGACAGGGGGCGGTCGAGCAGTACTTC. The complete variable domain, with remaining parts taken from reference TRBV9 and TRBJ2-7, reads DSGVTQTPKHLITATGQRVTLRCSPRSGDLSVYWYQQSLDQGLQFLIQYYNGEERAKGNILERFSAQQFPDLHSELNLSSLELGDSALYFCASSGGQGAVEQYFGPGTRLTVT.

This clone was seen once. V usage is TRBV7-2 and J usage is TRBJ2-3, with D possibly being TRBD1 (5 bases). Germline lookup yields CDR1 SGHTA and CDR2 FQGNSA. The CDR3 runs 17 residues. Trimming took 1 base from V and 0 from J, leaving 14 bases between them. The CDR3 DNA sequence: TGTGCCAGCAGCTTAGATCGCAACAGGCCGAGCACAGATACGCAGTATTTT. Translated: CASSLDRNRPSTDTQYF.

Here the CDR3 DNA reads TGTGCCAGCAGTTACTCGACGGGACAGGGCTACAATGAGCAGTTCTTC. It is translated as CASSYSTGQGYNEQFF. The chain links TRBV6-5 to TRBJ2-1, with 9 bases matching TRBD1. The CDR3 is 16 residues long. With 0 bases clipped from V and 3 bases from J, the junction kept 3 bases outside the gene matches. Germline loops: CDR1 MNHEY, CDR2 SVGAGI.

This chain links TRBV30 with TRBJ2-2; TRBD2 aligns across 8 bases. The CDR3 has 17 amino acids. Germline V CDR1 and CDR2: GTSNPN, SVGIG (reference sequence). The V and J ends lost 4 bases and 0 bases, in that order; junction bases with no gene match: 10. The CDR3, as DNA: TGTGCCTGGAAGGTGGTGAGCGGGAGATCGAACACCGGGGAGCTGTTTTTT. Its protein is CAWKVVSGRSNTGELFF.

This chain connects TRBV19 to TRBJ2-1, with 8 bases aligning to TRBD2. J lost 9 bases, V lost 9 bases, and 16 bases had no gene match. The V gene's germline CDR1 is LNHDA and CDR2 SQIVND (reference sequence). This CDR3 is built from 15 residues. The CDR3 protein is CASLRGSGSRSEQFF. In nucleotides, the CDR3 is TGTGCCAGCCTTAGGGGGAGCGGGAGTAGGAGTGAGCAGTTCTTC.

The V gene is TRBV7-9, the J gene TRBJ1-1, with 8 positions matching TRBD1. Germline loops: CDR1 SEHNR, CDR2 FQNEAQ (reference sequence). V was pared by 8 bases and J by 11 bases, with 7 bases of the junction left unmatched. The CDR3 has 11 amino acids. The CDR3 loop is CASGSTGDAFF. The CDR3 bases are TGTGCCAGCGGATCGACAGGGGACGCTTTCTTT.

This sequence joins TRBV25-1 and TRBJ1-1; D ambiguous. V dropped 7 bases and J dropped 2 bases, with 5 bases sitting between them. This CDR3 spans 11 amino acids. Looked up from germline, CDR1 is MGHDK and CDR2 is SYGVNS. The CDR3 loop is CASTTNTEAFF. CDR3 DNA sequence: TGTGCCAGCACAACAAACACTGAAGCTTTCTTT.

This chain connects TRBV16 to TRBJ1-1, with a tentative D call TRBD1 (5 bases). The ends were cut back, 0 bases at V and 1 base at J, with 6 bases in the middle. CDR1 and CDR2 (germline): KGHSY, FQNENV. The length of the CDR3 is 14 residues. CDR3 nucleotides: TGTGCCAGCAGCCAATCAGGGGCGAACACTGAAGCTTTCTTT. This sequence encodes CASSQSGANTEAFF.

The rearrangement uses TRBV6-6 and TRBJ1-2, with D possibly matching TRBD1 (5 bases). Trimming pared 9 bases from V and 7 bases from J, leaving 24 bases between. Germline values: CDR1 MNHNY, CDR2 SVGAGI (reference sequence). This CDR3 region has 15 residues. The CDR3 loop reads CASDDTPPGPRGYTF. CDR3 in DNA: TGTGCCAGTGACGATACTCCACCAGGGCCTCGTGGCTACACCTTC.

This chain links TRBV29-1 with TRBJ2-1, with D possibly being TRBD2 (7 bases). The CDR3 spans 11 residues. Germline V lookup: CDR1 SQVTM, CDR2 ANQGSEA. V was shortened by 8 bases and J by 7 bases, with 12 bases between the two germline ends. In DNA form, the CDR3 reads TGCAGCAATAGGGGGGGGAATGAGCAGTTCTTC. It translates to CSNRGGNEQFF.

The V and J genes are TRBV5-1 and TRBJ1-1; TRBD1 matches at 10 bases. The CDR3 length is 18 residues. The germline V gene has CDR1 SGHRS and CDR2 YFSETQ. After removal of 4 bases from V and 0 bases from J, the junction contained 12 bases not matched to a gene. The CDR3 spells CASSRGRGQGNLNTEAFF. The DNA of the CDR3 is TGCGCCAGCAGCCGGGGGAGGGGACAGGGGAATTTGAACACTGAAGCTTTCTTT.

Details on this clone: Its ends do not fully match the called genes, so a read error is possible. The chain joins TRBV7-9 to TRBJ2-7; 9 positions match TRBD2. CDR1 and CDR2 from the germline V gene are SEHNR and FQNEAQ (reference sequence). The CDR3 has 13 amino acids. CDR3 in DNA: TGTGCCAGCAGCATAGCGGGAGCTGATGAGCAGTACTTC. Protein product: CASSIAGADEQYF.

The chain recombines TRBV7-9 with TRBJ2-7; D ambiguous. V dropped 4 bases and J dropped 1 base, with 5 bases sitting between them. This CDR3 region has 12 residues. CDR1 is SEHNR, CDR2 FQNEAQ, per germline (reference sequence). The CDR3 bases are TGTGCCAGCAGCTCCTTTTCCTACGAGCAGTACTTC. This gives the protein CASSSFSYEQYF.

The chain recombines TRBV11-2 with TRBJ2-6, with D unclear. Trimming removed 2 bases from V and 0 bases from J, with 8 bases in between. Germline V gene lookup returns CDR1 SGHAT and CDR2 FQNNGV. This CDR3 comprises 16 residues. The CDR3 sequence: CASSLSFSSGANVLTF. CDR3 coding DNA: TGTGCCAGCAGCTTATCGTTTAGCTCTGGGGCCAACGTCCTGACTTTC.

This clone showed up just once. The rearrangement joins TRBV28 to TRBJ2-1; TRBD2 matches 9 bases. CDR3 length: 16 residues. J lost 0 bases, V lost 4 bases, and 4 bases had no gene match. Germline assignment: CDR1 MDHEN and CDR2 SYDVKM. The CDR3 DNA reads TGTGCCAGCAGTTCCCCGACTAGCGGCTCCTACAATGAGCAGTTCTTC. It encodes CASSSPTSGSYNEQFF.

This chain links TRBV19 with TRBJ2-7, with D maybe TRBD2 (5 bases). Looked up from germline, CDR1 is LNHDA and CDR2 is SQIVND (reference sequence). V was cut by 3 bases and J by 3 bases, with 9 bases left in between. The CDR3 length is 13 residues. The CDR3 region has the DNA TGTGCCAGTAGTATTCCGGGATTCTACGAGCAGTACTTC. The encoded protein is CASSIPGFYEQYF.

The CDR3 here is CASSLKAVPSYEQYF. The CDR3 DNA sequence: TGTGCCAGCAGCCTTAAAGCGGTACCCTCCTACGAGCAGTACTTC. The V and J genes are TRBV28 and TRBJ2-7; tentatively, D is TRBD2 (5 bases). The CDR3 has 15 residues. Trimming took 6 bases from V and 0 from J, leaving 15 bases between them. Germline V gives CDR1 MDHEN, CDR2 SYDVKM.

The V and J genes are TRBV5-4 and TRBJ1-2; no firm D call. V was clipped by 0 bases and J by 1 base, with 13 bases between them. The germline V gene has CDR1 SGHNT and CDR2 YYREEE (reference sequence). The CDR3 loop spans 16 amino acids. CDR3 residues: CASSLGLVGSNYGYTF. The CDR3 DNA reads as TGTGCCAGCAGCTTGGGTCTTGTAGGGAGTAACTATGGCTACACCTTC.

The V gene is TRBV18, the J gene TRBJ2-7; TRBD1 matches at 10 bases. Germline assignment: CDR1 KGHSH and CDR2 LQKENI. CDR3 length: 17 amino acids. V shed 0 bases and J 2 bases; nucleotides not matched to a gene: 7. The DNA of the CDR3 is TGTGCCAGCTCACCACCCGAGACAGGGGGCATGGCCTACGAGCAGTACTTC. Encoded protein: CASSPPETGGMAYEQYF.

The genes are TRBV2 and TRBJ2-2, with 8 bases aligning to TRBD1. Germline V lookup: CDR1 SNHLY, CDR2 FYNNEI. The CDR3 is 14 amino acids. With V trimmed by 7 bases and J by 3 bases, 4 bases remained unmatched. CDR3 DNA: TGTGCCAGCACGGGGACAGGCGACACCGGGGAGCTGTTTTTT. This gives the protein CASTGTGDTGELFF.

The chain employs TRBV9 and TRBJ2-5, with D perhaps matching TRBD2 (5 bases). The CDR3 covers 15 residues. V was pared by 0 bases and J by 3 bases, with 12 bases between. Germline loops: CDR1 SGDLS, CDR2 YYNGEE. This CDR3 is CASSVGGWSEETQYF. The CDR3 bases are TGTGCCAGCAGCGTAGGAGGGTGGAGTGAAGAGACCCAGTACTTC.

This chain connects TRBV5-1 to TRBJ2-3; D may be TRBD1 (5 bases). Trimming stripped 0 bases from V and 4 bases from J, with 12 bases between. CDR3 length: 15 residues. Germline V gene sequence: CDR1 SGHRS, CDR2 YFSETQ. CDR3 amino acids: CASSLGQLGADTQYF. The CDR3 nucleotides are TGCGCCAGCAGCTTGGGACAATTAGGGGCAGATACGCAGTATTTT.

The rearrangement joins TRBV19 to TRBJ2-3, with D unresolved. Trimming took 6 bases from V and 0 from J, leaving 7 bases between them. Germline V lookup: CDR1 LNHDA, CDR2 SQIVND (reference sequence). CDR3 length: 13 residues. In nucleotides, the CDR3 is TGTGCCAGTAGCCCGGTTAGCACAGATACGCAGTATTTT. Translating it yields CASSPVSTDTQYF.